In this sample, the clone carrying this T cell receptor beta chain turned up a few times. Its antigen remains unidentified. This CDR3 is built from 15 residues. V lost 5 bases and J lost 3; bases outside the gene matches: 7. Germline V gives CDR1 LNHDA, CDR2 SQIVND (reference sequence). The primer mix had 60 Vbeta and 13 Jbeta primers. Assay: immunoSEQ multiplex PCR; the TCRdb copy retains only in-frame clones and omits some. The sample lists more than 150,000 clones, over 70% seen once, with about 3.8% in the top ten. This sample was taken from a study of cytomegalovirus exposure and HLA in healthy donors. Study results and caveats: A further, later analysis showed that HLA-associated TCR beta chains (compared with equally common others) were more clonally expanded.

This TCR derives from a man aged 50 to 59 in good health and CMV-seronegative. Sequencing input: PBMCs. V and J are TRBV19 and TRBJ1-2, with 9 nucleotides matching TRBD1. The CDR3 nucleotides are TGTGCCAGTAGTCCCGGGACAGGGCCGGACTATGGCTACACCTTC. Encoded protein: CASSPGTGPDYGYTF.